These T cell receptor beta chains were read from a single sample in a study of T cell changes during pregnancy in multiple sclerosis. Some clones are missing from TCRdb's copy, which holds only in-frame ones; the method was immunoSEQ multiplex PCR. The table lists about 38,000 clones, 90% of them singletons. This specimen consisted of CD4+ T cells from peripheral blood mononuclear cells, obtained in the second trimester of pregnancy. The receptors originated from a female donor with multiple sclerosis, enrolled in a pregnancy study. CDR3s include the opening cysteine and the closing phenylalanine or tryptophan. D genes are given only for firm matches. Some rows have no size entry. The others give once, few or many, or a class for an expanded clone.

CASSLGQGANEKLFF	TGTGCCAGCAGCTTAGGACAGGGCGCTAATGAAAAACTGTTTTTT	15	TRBD1	TRBV7-6	TRBJ1-4	NA
CASSPGTGNEQYF	TGTGCCAGCAGCCCCGGGACAGGGAACGAGCAGTACTTC	13	TRBD1	TRBV11-2	TRBJ2-7	NA
CASSPWASGIYNEQFF	TGTGCCAGTAGTCCCTGGGCTAGCGGGATATACAATGAGCAGTTCTTC	16	TRBD2	TRBV19	TRBJ2-1	NA
CASSSWAGLIEAFF	TGTGCCAGCAGTTCCTGGGCGGGGCTGATTGAAGCTTTCTTT	14	NA	TRBV6-5	TRBJ1-1	NA
CASSPNNEQFF	TGTGCCAGCAGCCCTAACAATGAGCAGTTCTTC	11	NA	TRBV11-3	TRBJ2-1	NA
CASTPGQGAGELFF	TGTGCCAGCACCCCGGGACAGGGGGCCGGGGAGCTGTTTTTT	14	TRBD1	TRBV9	TRBJ2-2	NA
CASSLEGTSGRFYNEQFF	TGTGCCAGCAGCTTAGAGGGCACTAGCGGGCGATTTTACAATGAGCAGTTCTTC	18	TRBD2	TRBV7-2	TRBJ2-1	NA
CASSRTVNQPQHF	TGTGCCAGCTCACGGACAGTTAATCAGCCCCAGCATTTT	13	NA	TRBV18	TRBJ1-5	NA
CATSRVAGEYNEQFF	TGTGCCACCAGCAGAGTTGCGGGAGAATACAATGAGCAGTTCTTC	15	TRBD2	TRBV15	TRBJ2-1	NA
CASSVAVGAAPGTGELFF	TGTGCCAGCAGCGTAGCTGTTGGGGCAGCTCCCGGCACCGGGGAGCTGTTTTTT	18	NA	TRBV9	TRBJ2-2	NA
CASRTSGSYEQYF	TGTGCCAGCAGGACTAGCGGGAGTTACGAGCAGTACTTC	13	TRBD2	TRBV2	TRBJ2-7	NA
CASSPMTGAGTGELFF	TGTGCCAGCAGCCCAATGACGGGAGCGGGCACCGGGGAGCTGTTTTTT	16	NA	TRBV7-3	TRBJ2-2	NA
CASSRERTGVVYTGELFF	TGTGCCAGCAGCCGGGAAAGGACAGGGGTTGTTTACACCGGGGAGCTGTTTTTT	18	TRBD1	TRBV5-6	TRBJ2-2	once
CASSLAFRAGQETQYF	TGTGCCAGCAGCTTAGCTTTTAGGGCGGGACAAGAGACCCAGTACTTC	16	NA	TRBV7-8	TRBJ2-5	NA
CASSTRQGTTYGYTF	TGTGCCAGCAGCACCAGACAGGGGACAACCTATGGCTACACCTTC	15	TRBD1	TRBV9	TRBJ1-2	NA
CASSHPGQVYNEQFF	TGCGCCAGCAGCCACCCGGGACAGGTTTACAATGAGCAGTTCTTC	15	TRBD1	TRBV10-2	TRBJ2-1	NA
CASSFGQTYSSGNTIYF	TGTGCCAGCAGCTTCGGACAGACCTATTCCTCTGGAAACACCATATATTTT	17	NA	TRBV7-9	TRBJ1-3	NA
CASRTSTDTQYF	TGTGCCAGCAGGACTAGCACAGATACGCAGTATTTT	12	NA	TRBV2	TRBJ2-3	few
CASSFRQGSDTQYF	TGTGCCAGCAGCTTTCGACAGGGCTCAGATACGCAGTATTTT	14	TRBD1	TRBV7-9	TRBJ2-3	NA
CASSSLGPSGRVGTGELFF	TGTGCCAGCAGCTCTTTAGGGCCTAGCGGGAGGGTTGGAACCGGGGAGCTGTTTTTT	19	TRBD2	TRBV7-2	TRBJ2-2	NA
CASGLGLREMGEQFF	TGTGCTAGTGGTTTGGGACTACGGGAGATGGGAGAGCAGTTCTTC	15	NA	TRBV12-5	TRBJ2-1	NA
CASSPPTRFPNEQFF	TGTGCCAGCTCACCACCGACTAGATTCCCCAATGAGCAGTTCTTC	15	NA	TRBV18	TRBJ2-1	NA
CASSLSAGVVPNEQFF	TGTGCCAGCAGCTTGTCAGCGGGAGTGGTGCCCAATGAGCAGTTCTTC	16	TRBD2	TRBV5-6	TRBJ2-1	NA
CASSSISFGPQHF	TGTGCCAGCAGTTCTATCTCCTTTGGGCCCCAGCATTTT	13	NA	TRBV27	TRBJ1-5	once
CAWSAPRRPQHF	TGTGCCTGGAGTGCGCCCCGCAGGCCCCAGCATTTT	12	NA	TRBV30	TRBJ1-5	NA
CASSPMGADQPQHF	TGTGCCAGCAGCCCCATGGGGGCGGATCAGCCCCAGCATTTT	14	NA	TRBV6-6	TRBJ1-5	NA
CASSDVGTGNEKLFF	TGTGCCAGCAGTGACGTCGGGACAGGGAATGAAAAACTGTTTTTT	15	TRBD1	TRBV25-1	TRBJ1-4	NA
CASSPYGQGGGREKLFF	TGTGCCAGCAGTCCCTACGGACAGGGTGGGGGGCGTGAAAAACTGTTTTTT	17	TRBD1	TRBV27	TRBJ1-4	NA
CASSPRGRTTGELLF	TGTGCCAGCAGTCCCAGAGGCAGGACCACCGGGGAGCTGCTTTTT	15	NA	TRBV27	TRBJ2-2	once
CASSFGTGGTQYF	TGTGCCAGCAGCTTCGGGACAGGCGGTACGCAGTATTTT	13	TRBD1	TRBV7-2	TRBJ2-3	few
CASSPAPGQGNQPQHF	TGTGCCAGCAGCCCCGCACCGGGACAGGGTAATCAGCCCCAGCATTTT	16	TRBD1	TRBV5-4	TRBJ1-5	NA
CASSSGRASNQPQHF	TGTGCCAGCAGCTCGGGGAGGGCTTCCAATCAGCCCCAGCATTTT	15	NA	TRBV11-2	TRBJ1-5	NA
CASSEGRAGDTQYF	TGTGCCAGCAGTGAAGGGCGGGCTGGGGATACGCAGTATTTT	14	NA	TRBV25-1	TRBJ2-3	NA
CASSQRGGSGTGELFF	TGTGCCAGCAGCCAAAGAGGAGGAAGCGGCACCGGGGAGCTGTTTTTT	16	NA	TRBV14	TRBJ2-2	NA
CASSSTGVFGYEQYF	TGCGCCAGCAGCTCAACAGGGGTTTTCGGGTACGAGCAGTACTTC	15	TRBD1	TRBV5-1	TRBJ2-7	NA
CASSFKVAGAGEQFF	TGTGCCAGCAGCTTTAAGGTAGCGGGAGCAGGAGAGCAGTTCTTC	15	TRBD2	TRBV11-3	TRBJ2-1	NA
CASSGRVKETQYF	TGTGCCAGCAGCGGCAGGGTTAAGGAGACCCAGTACTTC	13	NA	TRBV6-6	TRBJ2-5	NA
CASSIETGVPYSNQPQHF	TGTGCCAGTAGTATCGAGACAGGGGTACCTTATAGCAATCAGCCCCAGCATTTT	18	TRBD1	TRBV19	TRBJ1-5	NA
CASSMGQPRTGANVLTF	TGTGCCAGTAGTATGGGACAACCGCGGACTGGGGCCAACGTCCTGACTTTC	17	NA	TRBV19	TRBJ2-6	NA
CASSGEKQGPYRYTEAFF	TGTGCCAGCAGTGGAGAAAAACAGGGTCCATATAGGTACACTGAAGCTTTCTTT	18	NA	TRBV5-6	TRBJ1-1	NA
CASSSTRDEQFF	TGTGCCAGCAGTTCAACTAGGGATGAGCAGTTCTTC	12	NA	TRBV9	TRBJ2-1	NA
CASRGQGGDEKLFF	TGTGCCAGCAGGGGACAGGGAGGGGATGAAAAACTGTTTTTT	14	TRBD1	TRBV28	TRBJ1-4	once
CASSKREVRYEQYF	TGTGCCAGCAGCAAACGGGAGGTCCGGTACGAGCAGTACTTC	14	TRBD2	TRBV6-5	TRBJ2-7	NA
CASSGGTSGSIPYEQYF	TGTGCCAGCAGTGGAGGGACTAGCGGGAGTATACCCTACGAGCAGTACTTC	17	TRBD2	TRBV6-1	TRBJ2-7	NA
CAWSHRVETEAFF	TGTGCCTGGAGTCACAGGGTGGAGACTGAAGCTTTCTTT	13	NA	TRBV30	TRBJ1-1	NA
CASSHLTSGTSNTGELFF	TGCGCCAGCAGCCACTTGACTAGCGGGACCTCGAACACCGGGGAGCTGTTTTTT	18	TRBD2	TRBV4-3	TRBJ2-2	NA